The rows below give T cell receptor beta chains drawn from one sample of a study of blood T cell repertoires in COVID-19. Profiled with immunoSEQ multiplex PCR; TCRdb holds only in-frame clones, not every one. The sample yields 200,000 or so clones, around four fifths seen once. Sequencing input: peripheral blood. All receptors derive from an older woman who had recovered from COVID-19. Both conserved end residues are part of each CDR3. D genes are given only for firm matches. Some rows have no size entry. The others give once, few or many, or a class for an expanded clone.

v_gene	j_gene	abundance	d_gene	CDR3aa	CDR3nt
TRBV5-1	TRBJ2-5	-	TRBD2	CASSSVAGGPRQETQYF	TGCGCCAGCAGCTCGGTAGCGGGGGGGCCACGGCAAGAGACCCAGTACTTC
TRBV7-6	TRBJ2-5	-	TRBD2	CASSYGLAGGQETQYF	TGTGCCAGCAGCTACGGACTAGCGGGGGGGCAAGAGACCCAGTACTTC
TRBV29-1	TRBJ1-5	-	TRBD1	CSVSGTDNQPQHF	TGCAGCGTCTCGGGGACAGACAATCAGCCCCAGCATTTT
TRBV19	TRBJ1-3	-	TRBD1	CASSTEGRGQGNTIYF	TGTGCCAGTAGCACCGAGGGCAGGGGGCAAGGAAACACCATATATTTT
TRBV19	TRBJ1-1	-	-	CASSGGYTEAFF	TGTGCCAGTAGTGGAGGGTACACTGAAGCTTTCTTT
TRBV30	TRBJ1-6	-	TRBD1	CASQGEEYSPLHF	TGTGCCAGCCAGGGGGAAGAGTATTCACCCCTCCACTTT
TRBV7-9	TRBJ1-3	few	-	CASGGLSSGNTIYF	TGTGCCAGCGGGGGCTTGAGCTCTGGAAACACCATATATTTT
TRBV4-1	TRBJ2-1	once	TRBD1	CASSLPTGAEQFF	TGCGCCAGCAGCCTTCCGACAGGGGCAGAGCAGTTCTTC
TRBV4-2	TRBJ1-3	-	-	CASSLDGTPGNTIYF	TGTGCCAGCAGCCTCGACGGGACACCTGGAAACACCATATATTTT
TRBV28	TRBJ2-6	once	-	CASSLLPGTGANVLTF	TGTGCCAGCAGCCTTTTACCGGGGACTGGGGCCAACGTCCTGACTTTC
TRBV6-5	TRBJ2-5	-	TRBD1	CASRRQGMETQYF	TGTGCCAGCAGACGACAGGGAATGGAGACCCAGTACTTC
TRBV9	TRBJ2-7	-	TRBD1	CASSVEQGENYEQYF	TGTGCCAGCAGCGTAGAACAGGGGGAGAACTACGAGCAGTACTTC
TRBV9	TRBJ2-5	-	-	CASSERRGATRGETQYF	TGTGCCAGCAGCGAGCGCCGGGGTGCTACCCGAGGGGAGACCCAGTACTTC
TRBV5-5	TRBJ2-3	-	-	CASSEGLIATDTQYF	TGTGCCAGCAGCGAGGGCCTAATTGCCACAGATACGCAGTATTTT
TRBV4-1	TRBJ1-2	-	-	CASSQGPPGAPSHGYTF	TGCGCCAGCAGCCAAGGTCCCCCAGGGGCTCCGTCTCATGGCTACACCTTC
TRBV6-5	TRBJ1-4	-	TRBD1	CASSYTDRVNEKLFF	TGTGCCAGCAGTTACACTGACAGGGTTAATGAAAAACTGTTTTTT
TRBV19	TRBJ2-1	-	-	CASSIRGDEQFF	TGTGCCAGTAGTATCAGGGGCGATGAGCAGTTCTTC
TRBV7-9	TRBJ2-5	once	-	CASSVLQETQYF	TGTGCCAGCAGTGTCCTACAAGAGACCCAGTACTTC
TRBV9	TRBJ1-6	-	-	CASSVDGRVYSPLHF	TGTGCCAGCAGCGTAGATGGGAGGGTGTATTCACCCCTCCACTTT
TRBV7-2	TRBJ1-1	-	-	CASSLGGQNTEAFF	TGTGCCAGCAGCTTAGGTGGCCAAAACACTGAAGCTTTCTTT
TRBV28	TRBJ1-5	-	-	CASSFVAAYSNQPQHF	TGTGCCAGCAGTTTTGTGGCGGCTTATAGCAATCAGCCCCAGCATTTT
TRBV7-9	TRBJ2-3	-	TRBD2	CASSVPILTSGRADTQYF	TGTGCCAGCAGCGTCCCGATCCTGACTAGCGGGCGGGCGGATACGCAGTATTTT
TRBV7-3	TRBJ1-1	-	-	CASSLNRVSEAFF	TGTGCCAGCAGCCTCAACCGGGTCAGTGAAGCTTTCTTT
TRBV9	TRBJ2-5	few	TRBD2	CASSPPGTSRETQYF	TGTGCCAGCAGCCCCCCTGGGACTAGTCGGGAGACCCAGTACTTC
TRBV18	TRBJ1-2	once	TRBD1	CASSGQGAKWDGYTF	TGTGCCAGCTCCGGACAGGGGGCGAAATGGGATGGCTACACCTTC